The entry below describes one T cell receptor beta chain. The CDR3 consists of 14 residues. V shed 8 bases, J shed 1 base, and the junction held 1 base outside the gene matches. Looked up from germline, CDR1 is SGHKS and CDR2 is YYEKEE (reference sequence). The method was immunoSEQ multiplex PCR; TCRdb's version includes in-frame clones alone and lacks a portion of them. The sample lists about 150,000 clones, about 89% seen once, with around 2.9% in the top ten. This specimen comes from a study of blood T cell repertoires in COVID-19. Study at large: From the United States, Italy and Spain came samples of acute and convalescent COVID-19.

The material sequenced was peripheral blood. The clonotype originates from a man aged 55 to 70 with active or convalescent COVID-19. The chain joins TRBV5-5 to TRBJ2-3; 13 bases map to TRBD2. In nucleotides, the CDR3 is TGTGCCAGTGGACTAGCGGGGGGCACAGATACGCAGTATTTT. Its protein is CASGLAGGTDTQYF.